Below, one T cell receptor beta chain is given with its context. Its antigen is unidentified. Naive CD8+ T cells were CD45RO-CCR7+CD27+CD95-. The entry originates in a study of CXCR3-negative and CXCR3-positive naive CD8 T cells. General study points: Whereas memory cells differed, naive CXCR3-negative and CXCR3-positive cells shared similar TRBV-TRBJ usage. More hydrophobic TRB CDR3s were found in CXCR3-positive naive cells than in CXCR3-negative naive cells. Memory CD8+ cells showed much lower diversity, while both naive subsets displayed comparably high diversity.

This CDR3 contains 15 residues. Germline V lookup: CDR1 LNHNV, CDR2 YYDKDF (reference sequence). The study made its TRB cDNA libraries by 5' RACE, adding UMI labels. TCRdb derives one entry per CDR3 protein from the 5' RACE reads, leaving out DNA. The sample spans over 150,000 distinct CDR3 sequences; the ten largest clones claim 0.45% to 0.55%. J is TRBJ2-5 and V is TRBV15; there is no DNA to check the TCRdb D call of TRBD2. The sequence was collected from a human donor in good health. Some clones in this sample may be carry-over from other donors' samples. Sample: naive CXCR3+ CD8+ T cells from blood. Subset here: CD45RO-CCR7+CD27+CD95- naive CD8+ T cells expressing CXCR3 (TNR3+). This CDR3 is CATSSKRLGQETQYF.